This T cell receptor (beta chain) derives from a study of T cells in Graves' hyperthyroidism and ophthalmopathy. Study-level results: Ophthalmopathy was distinguished from stable hyperthyroidism by 13 V-J signatures. In the blood, most expanded thyroid clonotypes above 0.001 appeared as well.

This clonotype was seen more than once but under ten times. Its antigen is undetermined. For Graves' hyperthyroidism to be stable, ophthalmopathy could not progress within 18 months. Patients were aged 18 to 65, had disease duration under 2 months, and had newly diagnosed hyperthyroidism. The source material, RNA transcripts, was used to amplify TCR beta CDR3 regions. During a first-round RT-PCR of the TCR CDR3, the HTBI primer set was used. TCRdb reprocessed the multiplex PCR reads via MiXCR and lists one record per CDR3 protein. Among about 340,000 distinct CDR3 sequences listed, around 20% were seen once. The CDR3 spans 13 residues. Germline lookup yields CDR1 GTSNPN and CDR2 SVGIG (reference sequence). V was shortened by 3 bases and J by 1 base, with 10 bases between the two germline ends.

The chain recombines TRBV30 with TRBJ2-7, with D perhaps matching TRBD2 (5 bases). Sequenced input: blood. This TCR was sampled from a woman between 50 and 59 years old with Graves' hyperthyroidism. CDR3 region: CAWRRELSYEQYF. CDR3 sequence (DNA): TGTGCCTGGAGAAGGGAGCTTTCCTACGAGCAGTACTTC.